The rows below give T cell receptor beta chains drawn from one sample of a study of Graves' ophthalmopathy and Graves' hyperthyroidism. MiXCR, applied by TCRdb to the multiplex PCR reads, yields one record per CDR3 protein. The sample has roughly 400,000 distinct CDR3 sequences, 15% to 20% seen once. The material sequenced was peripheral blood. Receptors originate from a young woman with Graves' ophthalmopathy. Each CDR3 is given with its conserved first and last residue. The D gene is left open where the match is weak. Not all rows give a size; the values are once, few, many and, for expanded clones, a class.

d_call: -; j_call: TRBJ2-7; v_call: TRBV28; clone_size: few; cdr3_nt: TGTGCCAGCAGAACGTCGGACATCCACGAGCAGTACTTC; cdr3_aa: CASRTSDIHEQYF
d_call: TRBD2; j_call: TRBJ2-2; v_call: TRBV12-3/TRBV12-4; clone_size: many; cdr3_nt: TGTGCCAGCACCTCTAGCGGGAGAGGCACCGGGGAGCTGTTTTTT; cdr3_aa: CASTSSGRGTGELFF
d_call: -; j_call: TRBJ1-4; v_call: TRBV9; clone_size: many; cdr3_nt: TGTGCCAGCGGATCGGCCGGAAAACTGTTTTTT; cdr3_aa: CASGSAGKLFF
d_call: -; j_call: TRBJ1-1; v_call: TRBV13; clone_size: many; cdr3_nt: TGTGCCAGCAGCTTCTCTCTAGTTCCAAGGGTGAACACTGAAGCTTTCTTT; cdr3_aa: CASSFSLVPRVNTEAFF
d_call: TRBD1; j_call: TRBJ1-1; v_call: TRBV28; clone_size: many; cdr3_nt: TGTGCCAGCAGTTTATTACCGGGACAGGGGGACACTGAAGCTTTCTTT; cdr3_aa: CASSLLPGQGDTEAFF
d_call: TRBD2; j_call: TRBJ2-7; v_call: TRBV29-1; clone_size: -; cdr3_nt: TGCAGCGTCCTGAAGGGACTAGCGGCAGCCTACGAGCAGTACTTC; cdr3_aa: CSVLKGLAAAYEQYF
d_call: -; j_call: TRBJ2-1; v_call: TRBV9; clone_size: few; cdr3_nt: TGTGCCAGCAGCGACGACTGGGGCCTTTATGGGGATGAGCAGTTCTTC; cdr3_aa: CASSDDWGLYGDEQFF
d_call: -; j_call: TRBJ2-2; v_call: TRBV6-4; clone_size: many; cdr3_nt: TGTGCCAGCAGTGCGGGAGACACCGGGGAGCTGTTTTTT; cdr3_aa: CASSAGDTGELFF
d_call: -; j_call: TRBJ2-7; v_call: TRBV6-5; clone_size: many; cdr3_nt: TGTGCCAGCAGTTACTCGTTCCGGGTCAACTCCTACGAGCAGTACTTC; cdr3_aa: CASSYSFRVNSYEQYF
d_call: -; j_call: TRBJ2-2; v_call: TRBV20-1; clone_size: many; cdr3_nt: TGCAGTGCTATGGGTCAGAACACCGGGGAGCTGTTTTTT; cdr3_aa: CSAMGQNTGELFF
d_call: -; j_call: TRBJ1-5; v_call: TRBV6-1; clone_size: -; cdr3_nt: TGTGCCAGCAGTGAAGCGGGGCATCAGCCCCAGCATTTT; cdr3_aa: CASSEAGHQPQHF
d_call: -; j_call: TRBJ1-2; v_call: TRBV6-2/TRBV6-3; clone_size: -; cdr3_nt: TGTGCCAGCAGTTACCGGCCGATCTATGGCTACACCTTC; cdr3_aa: CASSYRPIYGYTF
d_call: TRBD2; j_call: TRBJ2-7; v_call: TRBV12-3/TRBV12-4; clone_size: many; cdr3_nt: TGTGCCAGCAGACCGACTAGCCCTTCCTACGAGCAGTACTTC; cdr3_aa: CASRPTSPSYEQYF
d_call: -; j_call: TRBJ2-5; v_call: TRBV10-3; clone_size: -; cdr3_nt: TGTGCCATCAGTGCACGCGGGCCGGGGGAAGAGACCCAGTACTTC; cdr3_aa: CAISARGPGEETQYF
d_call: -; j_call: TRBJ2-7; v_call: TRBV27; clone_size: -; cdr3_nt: TGTGCCAGCAGTTTTTTGCCCGCCTACGAGCAGTACTTC; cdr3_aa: CASSFLPAYEQYF
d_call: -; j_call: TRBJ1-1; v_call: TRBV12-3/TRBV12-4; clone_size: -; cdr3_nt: TGTGCCAGCAGGACCTACAGGATCTCTGAAGCTTTCTTT; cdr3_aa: CASRTYRISEAFF
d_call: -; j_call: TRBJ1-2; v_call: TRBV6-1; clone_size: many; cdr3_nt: TGTGCCAGCAGTGAACGGGGGGCTGGCTATGGCTACACCTTC; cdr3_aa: CASSERGAGYGYTF
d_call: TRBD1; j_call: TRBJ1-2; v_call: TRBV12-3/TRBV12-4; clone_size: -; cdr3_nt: TGTGCCAGCAGTTTGCGGACAGGGGGCAACGGCTACACCTTC; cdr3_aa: CASSLRTGGNGYTF
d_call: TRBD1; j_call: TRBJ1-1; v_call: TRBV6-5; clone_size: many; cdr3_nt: TGTGCCAGCAGTTACTACTGGACAGGGGAGCGCACTGAAGCTTTCTTT; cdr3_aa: CASSYYWTGERTEAFF
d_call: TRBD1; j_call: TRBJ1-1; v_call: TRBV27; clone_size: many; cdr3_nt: TGTGCCAGCCGTAACCAGGCAGGGGGCTTAAACACTGAAGCTTTCTTT; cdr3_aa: CASRNQAGGLNTEAFF
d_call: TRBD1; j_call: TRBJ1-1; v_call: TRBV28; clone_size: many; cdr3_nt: TGTGCCAGCAGTTTATCAGGGGGCGCGTTTACTGAAGCTTTCTTT; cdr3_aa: CASSLSGGAFTEAFF
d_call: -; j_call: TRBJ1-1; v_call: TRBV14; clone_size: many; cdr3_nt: TGTGCCAGCAGCCAAGACCTTAGGGGGTTTGAAGCTTTCTTT; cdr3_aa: CASSQDLRGFEAFF
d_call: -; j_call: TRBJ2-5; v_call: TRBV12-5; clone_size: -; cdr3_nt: TGTGCTAGTGGCCGAGGGGTTGGGGTGGGAGAGACCCAGTACTTC; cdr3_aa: CASGRGVGVGETQYF
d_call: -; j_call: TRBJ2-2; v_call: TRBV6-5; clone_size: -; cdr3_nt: TGTGCCAGCAGTTACTCGTTGGGGCATTCCGGGGAGCTGTTTTTT; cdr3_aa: CASSYSLGHSGELFF
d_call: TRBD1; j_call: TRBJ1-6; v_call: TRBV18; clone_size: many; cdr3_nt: TGTGCCAGCTCACCCCCGGGACAGGGGAATTCACCCCTCCACTTT; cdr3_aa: CASSPPGQGNSPLHF
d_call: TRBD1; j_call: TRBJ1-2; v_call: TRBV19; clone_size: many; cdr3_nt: TGTGCCAGTAGGACAACGGACAGGGGTAGCTATGGCTACACCTTC; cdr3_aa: CASRTTDRGSYGYTF
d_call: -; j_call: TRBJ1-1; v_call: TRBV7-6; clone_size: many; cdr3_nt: TGTGCCAGCAGCGCTAACCGGGGCTACTTCGGTGAAGCTTTCTTT; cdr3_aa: CASSANRGYFGEAFF
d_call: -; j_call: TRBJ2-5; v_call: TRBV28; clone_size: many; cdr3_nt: TGTGCCAGCAGTGCGCGACCGGTCAGGGGCTCTCAAGAGACCCAGTACTTC; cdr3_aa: CASSARPVRGSQETQYF
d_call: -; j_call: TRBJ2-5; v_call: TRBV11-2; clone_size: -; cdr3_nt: TGTGCCAGCAGCTTATTTAGCGGGACAGGGGAGACCCAGTACTTC; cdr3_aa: CASSLFSGTGETQYF
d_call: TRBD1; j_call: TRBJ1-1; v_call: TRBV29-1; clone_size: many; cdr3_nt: TGCAGCGTTGCGGCAGGGGGGAACACTGAAGCTTTCTTT; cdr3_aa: CSVAAGGNTEAFF
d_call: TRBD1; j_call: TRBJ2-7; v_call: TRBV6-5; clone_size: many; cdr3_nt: TGTGCCAGCAGATACTCTGGACAGGGTGATTACGAGCAGTACTTC; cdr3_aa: CASRYSGQGDYEQYF
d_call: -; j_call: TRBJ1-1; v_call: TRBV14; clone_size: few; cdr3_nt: TGTGCCAGCGGTAGGATCGGGAACACTGAAGCTTTCTTT; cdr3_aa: CASGRIGNTEAFF
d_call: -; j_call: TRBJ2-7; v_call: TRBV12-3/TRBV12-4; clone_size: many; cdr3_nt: TGTGCCAGCAGCCACCACCGGGGCTCCTACGAGCAGTACTTC; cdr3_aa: CASSHHRGSYEQYF
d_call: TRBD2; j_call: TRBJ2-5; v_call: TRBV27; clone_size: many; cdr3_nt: TGTGCCAGCAGTTTAAGCGGGAGATTGGGTGAGACCCAGTACTTC; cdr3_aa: CASSLSGRLGETQYF
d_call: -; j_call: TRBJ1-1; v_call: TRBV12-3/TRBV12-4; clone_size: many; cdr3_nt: TGTGCCAGCAGTTTCAACAGCCTCACTGAAGCTTTCTTT; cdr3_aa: CASSFNSLTEAFF
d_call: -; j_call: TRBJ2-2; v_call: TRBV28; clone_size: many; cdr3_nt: TGTGCCAGCAGTCCCGGCAAAGGAACGAACACCGGGGAGCTGTTTTTT; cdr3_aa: CASSPGKGTNTGELFF
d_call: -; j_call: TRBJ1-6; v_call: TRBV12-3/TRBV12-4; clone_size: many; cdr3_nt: TGTGCCAGCAGTTTGTCGGTAGCTTCACCCCTCCACTTT; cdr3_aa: CASSLSVASPLHF
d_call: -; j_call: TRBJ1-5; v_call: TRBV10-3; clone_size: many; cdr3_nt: TGTGCCATTGGGGTCACGGGGGGCGTTGGCAATCAGCCCCAGCATTTT; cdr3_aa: CAIGVTGGVGNQPQHF
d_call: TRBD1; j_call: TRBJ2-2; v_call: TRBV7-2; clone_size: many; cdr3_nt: TGTGCCAGCAGCCCCGACAGGGTAACCGGGGAGCTGTTTTTT; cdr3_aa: CASSPDRVTGELFF
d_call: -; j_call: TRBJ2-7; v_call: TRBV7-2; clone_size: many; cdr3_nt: TGTGCCAGCAGCTCGCAAGCGTCCACCTACGAGCAGTACTTC; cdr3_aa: CASSSQASTYEQYF